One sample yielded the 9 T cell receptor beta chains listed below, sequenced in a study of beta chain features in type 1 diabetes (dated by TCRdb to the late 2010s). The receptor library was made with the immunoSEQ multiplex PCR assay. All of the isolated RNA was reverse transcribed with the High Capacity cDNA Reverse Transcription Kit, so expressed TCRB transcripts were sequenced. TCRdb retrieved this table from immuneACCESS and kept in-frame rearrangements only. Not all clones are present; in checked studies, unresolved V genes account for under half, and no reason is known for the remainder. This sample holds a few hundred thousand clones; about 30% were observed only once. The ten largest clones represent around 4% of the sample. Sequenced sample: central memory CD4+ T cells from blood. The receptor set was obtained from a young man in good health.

The CDR3 DNA reads as TGTGCCAGCAGCTTAGTTGGGGGGTCCCGGAACAATTCACCCCTCCACTTT. Translated: CASSLVGGSRNNSPLHF. The chain uses TRBV7-2 and TRBJ1-6, with TRBD1 as a possible D gene (5 bases). The CDR3 is made up of 17 amino acids. Germline lookup yields CDR1 SGHTA and CDR2 FQGNSA. V gave up 1 base and J gave up 7 bases, with 17 bases separating them.

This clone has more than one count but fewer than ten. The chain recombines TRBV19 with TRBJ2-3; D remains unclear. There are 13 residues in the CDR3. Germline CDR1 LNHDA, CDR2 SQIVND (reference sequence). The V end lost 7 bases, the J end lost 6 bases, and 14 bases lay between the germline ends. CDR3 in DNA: TGTGCCAGTACCGGAAGGGCCAGGGATACGCAGTATTTT. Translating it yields CASTGRARDTQYF. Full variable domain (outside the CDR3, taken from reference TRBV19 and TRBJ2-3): DGGITQSPKYLFRKEGQNVTLSCEQNLNHDAMYWYRQDPGQGLRLIYYSQIVNDFQKGDIAEGYSVSREKKESFPLTVTSAQKNPTAFYLCASTGRARDTQYFGPGTRLTVL.

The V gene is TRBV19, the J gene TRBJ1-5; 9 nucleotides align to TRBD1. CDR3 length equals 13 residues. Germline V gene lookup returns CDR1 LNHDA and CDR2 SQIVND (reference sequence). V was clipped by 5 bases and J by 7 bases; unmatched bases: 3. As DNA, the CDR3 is TGTGCCAGTAGTCGACAGGGGGGCCAGCCCCAGCATTTT. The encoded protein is CASSRQGGQPQHF.

DNA for the CDR3: TGTGCCAGCAGTTTCAGGGAGAGAGACGAGCAGTACTTC. It specifies CASSFRERDEQYF. This chain joins TRBV6-6 and TRBJ2-7; D is possibly TRBD1 or TRBD2 (5 bases each). Per the germline V gene, CDR1 is MNHNY and CDR2 is SVGAGI (reference sequence). The V and J ends lost 4 bases and 5 bases respectively, with 12 bases between them. This CDR3 region has 13 residues.

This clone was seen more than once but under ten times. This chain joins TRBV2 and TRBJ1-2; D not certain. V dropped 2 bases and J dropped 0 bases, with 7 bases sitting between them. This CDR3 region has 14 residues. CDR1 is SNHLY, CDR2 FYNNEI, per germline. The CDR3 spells CASSEQQTNYGYTF. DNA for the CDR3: TGTGCCAGCAGTGAACAGCAGACTAACTATGGCTACACCTTC.

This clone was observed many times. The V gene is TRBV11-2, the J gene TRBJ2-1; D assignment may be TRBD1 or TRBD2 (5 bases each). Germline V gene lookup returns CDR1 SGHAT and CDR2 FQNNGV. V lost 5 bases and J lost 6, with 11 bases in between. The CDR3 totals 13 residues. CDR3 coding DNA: TGTGCCAGCAGCGGGACGGGACCCAATGAGCAGTTCTTC. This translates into CASSGTGPNEQFF.

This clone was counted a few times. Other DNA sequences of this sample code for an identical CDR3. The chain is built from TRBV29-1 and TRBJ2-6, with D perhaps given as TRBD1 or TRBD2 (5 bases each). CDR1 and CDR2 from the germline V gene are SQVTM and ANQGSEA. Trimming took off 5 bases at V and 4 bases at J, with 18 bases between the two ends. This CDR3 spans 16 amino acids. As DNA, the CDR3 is TGCAGCGTTCGGGACGTTCTGGGAAGAGGGGCCAACGTCCTGACTTTC. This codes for CSVRDVLGRGANVLTF.

DNA of the CDR3: TGTGCCAGTAGTAAAGATCTACGTGGTGGCTACACCTTC. It is translated as CASSKDLRGGYTF. J is TRBJ1-2 and V is TRBV19, with D hard to call. The germline V gene encodes CDR1 LNHDA and CDR2 SQIVND (reference sequence). Trimming removed 4 bases at V and 7 bases at J, with 13 bases between. This CDR3 comprises 13 residues.

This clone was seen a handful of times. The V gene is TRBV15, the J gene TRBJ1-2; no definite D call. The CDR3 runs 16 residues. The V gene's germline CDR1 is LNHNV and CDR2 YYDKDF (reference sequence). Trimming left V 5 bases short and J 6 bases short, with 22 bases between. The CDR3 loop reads CATSPRRQSTLDGYTF. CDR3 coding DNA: TGTGCCACCAGCCCGCGAAGGCAGTCTACCCTGGATGGCTACACCTTC.